Presented here are 3 T cell receptor beta chains from one specimen sequenced in a study of blood T cells in healthy people across ages. With a J-beta primer mix and a sample-barcoded 5' primer, a second PCR ran 7 to 11 cycles. TCRdb processed the 5' RACE reads anew with MiXCR; each CDR3 protein has one entry. The sample lists approximately 850,000 distinct CDR3 sequences, roughly 44% occurring once. The material sequenced was blood. These receptors were obtained from a man in his sixties in good health.

The DNA for the CDR3 is TGTGCCAGCAGTCCCTCACGCGTGGGTAGGAGGTATGGCTACACCTTC. This gives the protein CASSPSRVGRRYGYTF. This chain joins TRBV27 and TRBJ1-2; D not resolved. V shed 5 bases and J shed 5 bases, with 21 bases lying between them. The germline V gene encodes CDR1 MNHEY and CDR2 SMNVEV (reference sequence). The CDR3 extends over 16 amino acids.

This clonotype was detected only a few times. The genes are TRBV20-1 and TRBJ1-6, with D perhaps matching TRBD1 (6 bases). Germline-derived CDR1 and CDR2 are DFQATT and SNEGSKA (reference sequence). Between the trimmed V and J ends, which lost 3 bases and 0 bases, there was a span of 15 bases. This CDR3 is 17 amino acids long. The CDR3 DNA sequence: TGCAGTGCTAGCCCAGGACAGCAGAGCTCCTATAATTCACCCCTCCACTTT. It is translated as CSASPGQQSSYNSPLHF.

Points on this clonotype: A much larger clone is a single base away; this may be a read error. V usage is TRBV20-1 and J usage is TRBJ2-7; a weak D match, TRBD2 (6 bases). With 6 bases removed from V and 4 bases from J, the gap between germline ends came to 22 bases. Germline V CDR1 and CDR2: DFQATT, SNEGSKA (reference sequence). The length of the CDR3 is 15 residues. Here the CDR3 DNA reads TGCAGTGCCCCAAGGGGCGGGGTGAGGAGATACGAGCAGTACTTC. Encoded protein: CSAPRGGVRRYEQYF.